A single sample is the source of the 13 T cell receptor beta chains below, sequenced in a study of cytomegalovirus exposure and HLA in healthy donors. The PCR ran on 60 Vbeta and 13 Jbeta primers. Produced via immunoSEQ multiplex PCR; TCRdb's table is partial and in-frame only. The sample holds 150,000 to 200,000 clones, roughly 13% seen once. The sequencing input was PBMCs. The origin of the receptors is a man aged 50-60 years in good health and CMV-seropositive.

This clone showed up just a few times. The rearrangement links TRBV7-9 to TRBJ1-5; perhaps TRBD1 as D (6 bases). The germline V gene has CDR1 SEHNR and CDR2 FQNEAQ (reference sequence). The CDR3 length is 15 residues. V lost 2 bases, J lost 2 bases, and 10 bases lay in between. The CDR3: CASSLSRQGNQPQHF. The CDR3 region has the DNA TGTGCCAGCAGCTTATCTCGACAGGGCAATCAGCCCCAGCATTTT. The variable domain in full, with the rest retrieved from reference TRBV7-9 and TRBJ1-5, is DTGVSQNPRHKITKRGQNVTFRCDPISEHNRLYWYRQTLGQGPEFLTYFQNEAQLEKSRLLSDRFSAERPKGSFSTLEIQRTEQGDSAMYLCASSLSRQGNQPQHFGDGTRLSIL.

This clone showed up just a few times. DNA of the CDR3: TGTGCCAGCAGCTTACAGTACCAAGAGACCCAGTACTTC. Protein: CASSLQYQETQYF. This chain links TRBV7-2 with TRBJ2-5; D is unclear. Trimming left V 2 bases short and J 0 bases short, with 4 bases between. This CDR3 is built from 13 residues. The V gene's germline CDR1 is SGHTA and CDR2 FQGNSA.

This clone was seen only a few times. The chain employs TRBV2 and TRBJ2-2; D unresolved. Trimming removed 4 bases from V and 0 bases from J, with 9 bases in between. Looked up from germline, CDR1 is SNHLY and CDR2 is FYNNEI. The CDR3 totals 15 residues. CDR3 sequence (DNA): TGTGCCAGCAGTGCCGAGAAAACGAACACCGGGGAGCTGTTTTTT. This encodes CASSAEKTNTGELFF.

The chain is built from TRBV27 and TRBJ1-1; perhaps TRBD1 as D (6 bases). This CDR3 region has 17 residues. CDR1 and CDR2 from the germline V gene are MNHEY and SMNVEV (reference sequence). Deletions cut 3 bases from V and 0 bases from J, with 17 bases between. The CDR3 DNA sequence: TGTGCCAGCAGTTTTAACAGGGCTCCCTCCATGAACACTGAAGCTTTCTTT. Its protein product is CASSFNRAPSMNTEAFF.

V usage is TRBV4-3 and J usage is TRBJ2-1; maybe TRBD1 (6 bases). Germline loops: CDR1 LGHNA, CDR2 YSLEER. The CDR3 sequence is 16 residues long. Trimming pared 0 bases from V and 6 bases from J, leaving 15 bases between. CDR3 DNA: TGCGCCAGCAGCCAAGAACCCCTCAGGGGACGCAATGAGCAGTTCTTC. Encoded protein: CASSQEPLRGRNEQFF.

V is TRBV5-6 and J is TRBJ2-3; 9 nucleotides match TRBD2. Germline CDR1 reads SGHDT; CDR2 reads YYEEEE. Trimming removed 0 bases from V and 2 bases from J; junction bases left unmatched: 7. The CDR3 totals 17 residues. CDR3 loop: CASSLEIGGGVTDTQYF. The DNA for the CDR3 is TGTGCCAGCAGCTTGGAGATCGGCGGGGGGGTCACAGATACGCAGTATTTT.

The chain carries TRBV4-3 and TRBJ1-1, with 8 bases that match TRBD1. There are 15 residues in the CDR3. The germline CDR1 and CDR2 sequences are LGHNA and YSLEER. J lost 1 base, V lost 5 bases, and 6 bases had no gene match. The CDR3 is CASSLRTGRNTEAFF. The CDR3 nucleotides read TGCGCCAGCAGCTTACGGACAGGGCGGAACACTGAAGCTTTCTTT.

The CDR3 bases are TGTGCCTGGAGTCTACTAGCGGGGAGATCCTACGAGCAGTACTTC. Protein product: CAWSLLAGRSYEQYF. The V gene is TRBV30, the J gene TRBJ2-7; 10 bases fit TRBD2. V lost 2 bases and J lost 1; bases outside the gene matches: 5. The CDR3 is 15 residues long. Germline V gene lookup returns CDR1 GTSNPN and CDR2 SVGIG (reference sequence).

In its sample, this clone was seen a few times. The chain couples TRBV7-9 to TRBJ1-2, with 8 bases lining up with TRBD1. CDR3 size: 14 residues. Germline values: CDR1 SEHNR, CDR2 FQNEAQ (reference sequence). V shed 7 bases, J shed 8 bases, and the junction held 12 bases outside the gene matches. CDR3 loop: CASTIGGQGRGYTF. CDR3 sequence (DNA): TGTGCCAGCACCATTGGAGGACAGGGACGAGGCTACACCTTC. Full variable domain (missing parts from reference TRBV7-9 and TRBJ1-2): DTGVSQNPRHKITKRGQNVTFRCDPISEHNRLYWYRQTLGQGPEFLTYFQNEAQLEKSRLLSDRFSAERPKGSFSTLEIQRTEQGDSAMYLCASTIGGQGRGYTFGSGTRLTVV.

This clone showed up just a few times. The chain carries TRBV5-1 and TRBJ1-1, with a weak D call TRBD1 (5 bases). Germline lookup yields CDR1 SGHRS and CDR2 YFSETQ. This CDR3 has 12 residues. The V gene lost 5 bases and the J gene lost 3 bases, with 8 bases spanning the gap. The CDR3 here is CASSFRDTEAFF. The CDR3 bases are TGCGCCAGCAGTTTCAGGGACACTGAAGCTTTCTTT.

This clone was seen a handful of times. V and J are TRBV5-6 and TRBJ1-2; 7 bases line up with TRBD1. This CDR3 has 16 residues. Germline-derived CDR1 and CDR2 are SGHDT and YYEEEE. The junction had 13 bases not matched to a gene; V was cut back by 4 bases and J by 4 bases. CDR3 protein: CASSPETGWDIYGYTF. The CDR3 DNA sequence: TGTGCCAGCAGCCCAGAGACAGGGTGGGATATCTATGGCTACACCTTC.

V usage is TRBV11-3 and J usage is TRBJ1-3, with 8 bases lining up with TRBD1. Unmatched junction bases numbered 9, after V lost 5 bases and J lost 3 bases. The CDR3 length is 16 residues. Germline lookup yields CDR1 SGHNT and CDR2 YENEEA. CDR3 sequence reads: CASSPLAGGYGNTIYF. The DNA of the CDR3 is TGTGCCAGCAGCCCATTGGCAGGGGGCTATGGAAACACCATATATTTT.

The rearrangement joins TRBV7-8 to TRBJ2-3, with TRBD2 as a possible D gene (5 bases). Germline CDR1 and CDR2: SGHVS and FQNEAQ. This CDR3 has 15 amino acids. V was trimmed by 5 bases and J by 3 bases, leaving 15 bases between them. CDR3 region: CASSKTPLATDTQYF. CDR3 DNA sequence: TGTGCCAGCAGCAAAACCCCTCTAGCAACAGATACGCAGTATTTT.